This T cell receptor beta chain was recorded in a study of regulatory T cells in long-lasting Graves disease. Building of the TCR beta libraries involved iRepertoire HTBI primers and Arm-PCR of CDR3 regions. Each CDR3 protein gets one entry after TCRdb re-called the multiplex PCR reads with MiXCR. Here the sample spans 400,000 to 500,000 distinct CDR3 sequences, 14% to 15% being singletons. Germline CDR1 and CDR2: SGHTA and FQGNSA. The CDR3 spans 14 residues. V trimming: 5 bases; J trimming: 1 base; junction bases outside the gene matches: 3. This clonotype has just a few counts. Time point in this sample: newly diagnosed GD, antithyroid drugs for less than 3 months. Preparation of the TCR library used RNA extracted from PBMCs. This sample was shared with a second study, whose subject was T cells in Graves' hyperthyroidism and ophthalmopathy.

This chain connects TRBV7-2 to TRBJ2-5; 8 bases match TRBD2. This sequence originates from a woman in her thirties with Graves disease. The sequencing here drew on peripheral blood mononuclear cells (PBMCs), taken at new diagnosis, from a patient treated with antithyroid drugs. CDR3 DNA sequence: TGTGCCAGCAGCCCGACTAGCGCCCAAGAGACCCAGTACTTC. Translated, it gives CASSPTSAQETQYF.